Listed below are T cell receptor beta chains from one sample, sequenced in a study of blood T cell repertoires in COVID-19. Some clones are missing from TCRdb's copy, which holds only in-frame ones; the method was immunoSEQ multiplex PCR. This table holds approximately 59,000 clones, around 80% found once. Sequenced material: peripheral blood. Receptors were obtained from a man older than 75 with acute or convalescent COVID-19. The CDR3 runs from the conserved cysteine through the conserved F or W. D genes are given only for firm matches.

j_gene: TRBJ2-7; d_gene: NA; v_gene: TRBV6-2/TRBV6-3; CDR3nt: TGTGCCAGCAGTTACGGACATTCTTACGAGCAGTACTTC; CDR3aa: CASSYGHSYEQYF
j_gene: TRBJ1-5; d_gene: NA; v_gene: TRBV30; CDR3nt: TGTGCCTGGAGTGTAGGGGGTAATAGCAATCAGCCCCAGCATTTT; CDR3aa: CAWSVGGNSNQPQHF
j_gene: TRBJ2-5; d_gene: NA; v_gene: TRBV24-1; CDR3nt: TGTGCCACCAGTGATCCTGGTGACATACTCTACTTC; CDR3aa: CATSDPGDILYF
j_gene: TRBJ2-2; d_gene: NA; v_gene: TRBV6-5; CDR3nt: TGTGCCAGCGGCCGGGAACCTTACACCGGGGAGCTGTTTTTT; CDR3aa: CASGREPYTGELFF
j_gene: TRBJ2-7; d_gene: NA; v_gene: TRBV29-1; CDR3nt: TGCAGCGTTGAGGTCGCGAGCTCCTACGAGCAGTACTTC; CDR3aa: CSVEVASSYEQYF
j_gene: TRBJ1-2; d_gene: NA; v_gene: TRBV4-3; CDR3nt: TGCGCCAGCAGCCAAGCGGGGTTAGCTAACTATGGCTACACCTTC; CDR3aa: CASSQAGLANYGYTF
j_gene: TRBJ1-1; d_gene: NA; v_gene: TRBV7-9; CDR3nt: TGTGCCAGCGCCCCGGCGGGGTCGCGTACGGCTTTCTTT; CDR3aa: CASAPAGSRTAFF
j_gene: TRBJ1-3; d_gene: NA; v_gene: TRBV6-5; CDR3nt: TGTGCCAGCAGTTGGGGGGGTCGACTCTCTGGAAACACCATATATTTT; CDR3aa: CASSWGGRLSGNTIYF
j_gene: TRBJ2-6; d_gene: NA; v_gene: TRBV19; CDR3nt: TGTGCCAGTAGTGTCAGGGAGGCCGGGGCCAACGTCCTGACTTTC; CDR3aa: CASSVREAGANVLTF
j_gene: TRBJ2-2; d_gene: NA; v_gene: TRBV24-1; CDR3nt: TGTGCCACCAGTGGAGGGCCGGGTACCGGGGAGCTGTTTTTT; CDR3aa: CATSGGPGTGELFF
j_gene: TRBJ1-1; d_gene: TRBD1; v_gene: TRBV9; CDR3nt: TGTGCCAGCAGCGGCGGGACAGGGGGTGCCACTGAAGCTTTCTTT; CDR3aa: CASSGGTGGATEAFF
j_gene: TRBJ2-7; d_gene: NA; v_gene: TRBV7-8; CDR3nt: TGTGCCAGCAGCTTTCCGGGACTCTGGGACGAGCAGTACTTC; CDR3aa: CASSFPGLWDEQYF
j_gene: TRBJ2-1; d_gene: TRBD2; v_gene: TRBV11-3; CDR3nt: TGTGCCAGCAGCCCGGGACTAGCGGCCACCAAAAGCTCCTACAATGAGCAGTTCTTC; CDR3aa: CASSPGLAATKSSYNEQFF
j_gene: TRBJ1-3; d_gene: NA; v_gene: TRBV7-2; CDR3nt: TGTGCCAGCAGCCGAACATATGGAAACACCATATATTTT; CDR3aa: CASSRTYGNTIYF
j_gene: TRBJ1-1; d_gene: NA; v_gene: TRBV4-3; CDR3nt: TGCGCCAGCAGCCAAGATTGGGCAGGGAACACTGAAGCTTTCTTT; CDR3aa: CASSQDWAGNTEAFF
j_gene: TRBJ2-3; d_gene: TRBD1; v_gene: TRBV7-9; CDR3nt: TGTGCCAGCAGCAACCGGGACAGGGGGCCCTCCACGCAGTATTTT; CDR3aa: CASSNRDRGPSTQYF
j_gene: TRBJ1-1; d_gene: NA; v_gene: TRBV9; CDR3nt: TGTGCCAGCAGCGTACGGGATTTCTGGGACACTGAAGCTTTCTTT; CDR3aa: CASSVRDFWDTEAFF
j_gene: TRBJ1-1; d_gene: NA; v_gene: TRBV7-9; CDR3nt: TGTGCCAGCAGCTTAGAGTACCTCGGCACTGAAGCTTTCTTT; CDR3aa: CASSLEYLGTEAFF